The clone carrying this T cell receptor beta chain was seen a handful of times. Its antigen is not identified. The record originates from a study of T cells after yellow fever vaccination. Overall study findings and caveats: The study re-detected most primary-vaccination clones after the booster (96% CD4, 88% CD8).

Trimming took 5 bases from V and 2 from J, leaving 13 bases between them. Germline assignment: CDR1 DFQATT and CDR2 SNEGSKA (reference sequence). There are 13 residues in the CDR3. TCRdb itself ran the 5' RACE reads through MiXCR, one entry per CDR3 protein. Here the sample spans around 550,000 distinct CDR3 sequences, under 25% being singletons. The sequences come from PBMCs, collected 15 days after the yellow fever booster vaccination. V usage is TRBV20-1 and J usage is TRBJ2-7; no reliable D call. The TCR comes from a man aged 25-45 years who received the YFV17D yellow fever vaccine. As DNA, the CDR3 is TGCAGTGCTCCACACGACGCACCCTACGAGCAGTACTTC. It codes for CSAPHDAPYEQYF.